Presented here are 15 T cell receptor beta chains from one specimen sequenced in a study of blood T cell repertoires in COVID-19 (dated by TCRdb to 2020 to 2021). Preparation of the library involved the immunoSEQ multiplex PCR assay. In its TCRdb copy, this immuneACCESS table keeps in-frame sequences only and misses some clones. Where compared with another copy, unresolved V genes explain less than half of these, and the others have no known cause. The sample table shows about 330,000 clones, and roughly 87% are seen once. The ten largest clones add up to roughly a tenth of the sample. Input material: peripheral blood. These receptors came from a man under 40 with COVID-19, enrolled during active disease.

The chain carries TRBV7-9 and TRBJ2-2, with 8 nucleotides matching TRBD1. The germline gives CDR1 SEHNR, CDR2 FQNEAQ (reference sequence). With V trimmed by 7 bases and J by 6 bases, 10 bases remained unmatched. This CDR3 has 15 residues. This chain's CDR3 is CASTRATGEAGELFF. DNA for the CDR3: TGTGCCAGCACCCGGGCGACAGGGGAAGCCGGGGAGCTGTTTTTT.

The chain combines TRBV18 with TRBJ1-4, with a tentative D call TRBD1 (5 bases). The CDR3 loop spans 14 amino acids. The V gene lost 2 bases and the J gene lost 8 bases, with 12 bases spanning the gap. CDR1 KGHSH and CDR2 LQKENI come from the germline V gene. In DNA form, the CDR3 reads TGTGCCAGCTCACCAGGGGCAGGATACGAAAAACTGTTTTTT. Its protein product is CASSPGAGYEKLFF.

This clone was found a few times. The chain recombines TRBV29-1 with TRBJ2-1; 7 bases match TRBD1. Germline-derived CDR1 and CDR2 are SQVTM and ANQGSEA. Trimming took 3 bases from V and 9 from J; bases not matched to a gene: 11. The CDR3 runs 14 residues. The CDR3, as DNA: TGCAGCGTTGATGTGCCAGGGGGTAGATCTGAGCAGTTCTTC. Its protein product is CSVDVPGGRSEQFF.

Written as DNA, the CDR3 is TGTGCCAGCAGCGACTCAAGGAGATTTAACACTGAAGCTTTCTTT. Protein: CASSDSRRFNTEAFF. The chain has TRBV7-2 and TRBJ1-1; no firm D call. The germline V gene encodes CDR1 SGHTA and CDR2 FQGNSA. V lost 5 bases and J lost 2, with 15 bases in between. The CDR3 consists of 15 residues. The whole variable domain, filled in from reference TRBV7-2 and TRBJ1-1, reads GAGVSQSPSNKVTEKGKDVELRCDPISGHTALYWYRQSLGQGLEFLIYFQGNSAPDKSGLPSDRFSAERTGGSVSTLTIQRTQQEDSAVYLCASSDSRRFNTEAFFGQGTRLTVV.

CDR3 bases: TGTGCCAGCAGCTTAACGGGGGAGGAAACCGGGGAGCTGTTTTTT. Residues: CASSLTGEETGELFF. The chain has TRBV7-3 and TRBJ2-2, with TRBD2 as a possible D gene (6 bases). Trimming took 0 bases from V and 5 from J, leaving 10 bases between them. Germline V gene sequence: CDR1 SGHTA, CDR2 FQGTGA. There are 15 residues in the CDR3.

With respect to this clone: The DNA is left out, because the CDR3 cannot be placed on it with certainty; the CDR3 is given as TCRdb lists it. The chain's CDR3 is CASSLYWAGGNGYTF. The rearrangement uses TRBV21-1 and TRBJ1-2; the table's D call, TRBD1, has no DNA check behind it. TRBV21-1 is assigned pseudogene status. The CDR3 comprises 15 residues, both ends counted.

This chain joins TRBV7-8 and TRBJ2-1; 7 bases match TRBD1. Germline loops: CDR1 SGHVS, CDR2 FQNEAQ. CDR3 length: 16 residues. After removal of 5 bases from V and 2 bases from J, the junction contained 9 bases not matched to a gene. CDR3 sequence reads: CASSQRTGVAYNEQFF. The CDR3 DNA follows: TGTGCCAGCAGCCAAAGAACAGGGGTGGCCTACAATGAGCAGTTCTTC.

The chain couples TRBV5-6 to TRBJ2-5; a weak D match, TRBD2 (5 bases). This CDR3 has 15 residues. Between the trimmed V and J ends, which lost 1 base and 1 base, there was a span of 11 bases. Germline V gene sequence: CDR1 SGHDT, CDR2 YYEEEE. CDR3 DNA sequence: TGTGCCAGCAGCTTGTTCGGGGTCAGCCAAGAGACCCAGTACTTC. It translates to CASSLFGVSQETQYF.

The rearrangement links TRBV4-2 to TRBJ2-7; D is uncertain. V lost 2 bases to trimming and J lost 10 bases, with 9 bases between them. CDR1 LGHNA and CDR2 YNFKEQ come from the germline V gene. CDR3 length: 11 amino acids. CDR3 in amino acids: CASSQNSRQYF. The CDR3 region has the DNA TGTGCCAGCAGCCAAAACTCGCGCCAGTACTTC.

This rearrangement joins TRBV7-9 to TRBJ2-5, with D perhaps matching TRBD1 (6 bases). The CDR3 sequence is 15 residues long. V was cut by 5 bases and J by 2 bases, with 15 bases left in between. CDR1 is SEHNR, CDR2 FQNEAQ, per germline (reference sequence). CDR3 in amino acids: CASSPRGGSQETQYF. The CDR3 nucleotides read TGTGCCAGCAGCCCTCGAGGGGGATCTCAAGAGACCCAGTACTTC.

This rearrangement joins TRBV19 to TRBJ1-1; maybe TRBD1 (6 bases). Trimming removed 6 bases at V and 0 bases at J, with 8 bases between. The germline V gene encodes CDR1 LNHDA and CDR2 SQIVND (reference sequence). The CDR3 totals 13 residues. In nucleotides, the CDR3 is TGTGCCAGTAGAAACAGGGTGAACACTGAAGCTTTCTTT. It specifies CASRNRVNTEAFF.

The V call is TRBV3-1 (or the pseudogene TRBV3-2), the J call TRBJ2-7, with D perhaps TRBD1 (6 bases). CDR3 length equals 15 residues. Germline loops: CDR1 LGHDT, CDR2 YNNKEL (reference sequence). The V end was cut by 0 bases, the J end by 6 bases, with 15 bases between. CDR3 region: CASSQDIGTGREQYF. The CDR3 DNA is TGTGCCAGCAGCCAAGACATAGGAACAGGGCGCGAGCAGTACTTC.

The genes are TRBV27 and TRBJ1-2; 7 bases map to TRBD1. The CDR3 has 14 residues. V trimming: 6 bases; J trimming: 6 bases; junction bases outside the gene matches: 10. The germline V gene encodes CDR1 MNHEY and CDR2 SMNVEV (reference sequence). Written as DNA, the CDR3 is TGTGCCAGCAGCTTCATCAAGGGGGCAGATGGCTACACCTTC. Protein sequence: CASSFIKGADGYTF.

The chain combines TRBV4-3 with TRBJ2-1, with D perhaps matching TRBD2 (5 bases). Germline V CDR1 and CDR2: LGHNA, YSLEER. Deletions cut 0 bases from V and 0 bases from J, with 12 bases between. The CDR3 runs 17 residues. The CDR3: CASSQDRLAGSYNEQFF. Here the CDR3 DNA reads TGCGCCAGCAGCCAAGATCGGCTGGCGGGCTCCTACAATGAGCAGTTCTTC.

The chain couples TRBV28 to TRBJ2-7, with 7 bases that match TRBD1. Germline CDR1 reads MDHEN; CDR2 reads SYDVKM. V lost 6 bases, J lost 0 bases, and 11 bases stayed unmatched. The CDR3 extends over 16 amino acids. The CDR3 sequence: CASSSSGTVLSYEQYF. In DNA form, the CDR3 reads TGTGCCAGCAGCTCCTCCGGGACAGTTCTCTCCTACGAGCAGTACTTC.